Each of the 25 T cell receptor beta chains below was sequenced from the same sample in a study of CXCR3-negative and CXCR3-positive naive CD8 T cells. Libraries of TRB cDNA were made by 5' RACE and carried UMIs. From the 5' RACE reads, TCRdb lists one entry per CDR3 protein and no DNA. Seen in this sample are about 62,000 distinct CDR3 sequences; the ten most common clones hold approximately 4.5%. What was sequenced was naive CXCR3- CD8+ T cells from blood. Subset defined: CD45RO-CCR7+CD27+CD95- naive CD8+ T cells lacking CXCR3 (TNR3-). The receptors come from a human donor in good health. Some clones in this sample may be carry-over from other donors' samples.

V gene TRBV7-3 combines with J gene TRBJ2-2. Germline V gives CDR1 SGHTA, CDR2 FQGTGA. This CDR3 has 12 amino acids. Here the CDR3 reads CASSYRTGELFF.

V usage is TRBV7-3 and J usage is TRBJ2-7; TCRdb's assignment of TRBD1 cannot be checked, as there is no DNA. This CDR3 has 15 residues. Germline V gene lookup returns CDR1 SGHTA and CDR2 FQGTGA. The chain's CDR3 is CASSVTGGLDNEQYF.

The chain is built from TRBV20-1 and TRBJ1-2; TCRdb's D call, TRBD1, is unchecked because there is no DNA. This CDR3 spans 13 amino acids. Germline CDR1 is DFQATT and CDR2 is SNEGSKA (reference sequence). The CDR3 sequence is CSARQGATYGYTF.

The rearrangement joins TRBV19 to TRBJ2-7; without DNA, the TCRdb call of TRBD1 cannot be checked. Looked up from germline, CDR1 is LNHDA and CDR2 is SQIVND (reference sequence). The CDR3 has 11 amino acids. The CDR3 spells CASGVSDEQYF.

The rearrangement links TRBV6-2 or TRBV6-3 to TRBJ2-3; the D call from TCRdb, TRBD2, cannot be confirmed without DNA. The CDR3 spans 18 residues. The germline V gene encodes CDR1 MNHEY and CDR2 SVGEGT. This CDR3 reads CASTKRLAGGRATDTQYF.

Judged by frequency, this clonotype is medium-sized. This chain joins TRBV20-1 and TRBJ2-1; the TCRdb D gene call, TRBD1, has no DNA to confirm it. This CDR3 spans 16 amino acids. CDR1 is DFQATT, CDR2 SNEGSKA, per germline (reference sequence). The CDR3: CSARGDGGSTYNEQFF.

This chain uses TRBV27 with TRBJ2-2; TCRdb reports TRBD1, a call that lacks DNA to check it against. Looked up from germline, CDR1 is MNHEY and CDR2 is SMNVEV (reference sequence). CDR3 length: 15 amino acids. The CDR3 protein is CASSLGQFITGELFF.

This sequence joins TRBV7-3 and TRBJ1-1. The CDR3 contains 13 residues. Germline V gene sequence: CDR1 SGHTA, CDR2 FQGTGA. The CDR3 protein is CASSWRMNTEAFF. Filled out from reference TRBV7-3 and TRBJ1-1, the complete variable domain reads GAGVSQTPSNKVTEKGKYVELRCDPISGHTALYWYRQSLGQGPEFLIYFQGTGAADDSGLPNDRFFAVRPEGSVSTLKIQRTERGDSAVYLCASSWRMNTEAFFGQGTRLTVV.

CDR3 region: CASSQGQGASPLHF. The genes are TRBV7-9 and TRBJ1-6; with no DNA, the TCRdb D assignment of TRBD1 cannot be verified. Germline-derived CDR1 and CDR2 are SEHNR and FQNEAQ (reference sequence). The length of the CDR3 is 14 residues.

This chain joins TRBV28 and TRBJ2-1. This CDR3 has 11 amino acids. The V gene's germline CDR1 is MDHEN and CDR2 SYDVKM. The CDR3 reads CASSTISEQFF.

The chain joins TRBV12-3 or TRBV12-4 to TRBJ1-2; TCRdb selects TRBD1, and the lack of DNA leaves this call unchecked. This CDR3 is 13 amino acids long. CDR3 sequence reads: CASSLIQGDGYTF.

The V gene is TRBV6-8, the J gene TRBJ1-1; TCRdb outputs TRBD1, but without DNA this stays unchecked. This CDR3 contains 14 residues. Looked up from germline, CDR1 is MNHGY and CDR2 is SAAAGT. The CDR3 region is CASSEQGDDTEAFF.

This sequence joins TRBV3-1 and TRBJ2-3. The germline gives CDR1 LGHDT, CDR2 YNNKEL (reference sequence). The CDR3 consists of 15 residues. The CDR3 is CASSQDRRYTDTQYF.

The chain combines TRBV9 with TRBJ2-1; checking the TCRdb D call of TRBD1 is not possible without DNA. The V gene's germline CDR1 is SGDLS and CDR2 YYNGEE. This CDR3 contains 14 residues. The CDR3 is CASRQVSSYNEQFF.

The V and J genes are TRBV4-3 and TRBJ1-1; TCRdb's assignment of TRBD1 cannot be checked, as there is no DNA. CDR1 and CDR2 (germline): LGHNA, YSLEER. The CDR3 sequence is 19 residues long. CDR3 loop: CASSQDEVGGTGLNTEAFF.

The chain has TRBV29-1 and TRBJ2-2. Germline CDR1 and CDR2: SQVTM and ANQGSEA. The CDR3 has 11 amino acids. The CDR3 loop is CSVERIGELFF.

The chain couples TRBV2 to TRBJ2-7; TCRdb picks TRBD1, but there is no DNA to check that call. The CDR3 runs 16 residues. From germline, CDR1 is SNHLY and CDR2 FYNNEI. This CDR3 reads CASSGKLGTGGHEQYF.

The chain couples TRBV4-3 to TRBJ2-7; checking the TCRdb D call of TRBD2 is not possible without DNA. The CDR3 runs to 14 residues. The germline V gene has CDR1 LGHNA and CDR2 YSLEER. CDR3 sequence: CASSLSSGEYEQYF.

The genes are TRBV6-2 or TRBV6-3 and TRBJ1-1; without DNA, the TCRdb call of TRBD1 cannot be checked. Germline V gene lookup returns CDR1 MNHEY and CDR2 SVGEGT. The CDR3 length is 17 residues. CDR3 protein: CASSYYRQVEKNTEAFF.

This chain links TRBV7-2 with TRBJ1-4. CDR1 and CDR2 (germline): SGHTA, FQGNSA. The CDR3 runs to 16 residues. CDR3 region: CASSFFRSATNEKLFF.

The CDR3 spells CASSPGQSSYGYTF. The chain has TRBV7-2 and TRBJ1-2; TCRdb lists TRBD1, though no DNA is available to test this call. Germline values: CDR1 SGHTA, CDR2 FQGNSA. This CDR3 comprises 14 residues.

V usage is TRBV6-2 or TRBV6-3 and J usage is TRBJ2-1. The CDR3 is 13 residues long. Germline lookup yields CDR1 MNHEY and CDR2 SVGEGT. The CDR3 reads CASSSTLYNEQFF.

The V gene is TRBV4-3, the J gene TRBJ2-6; TCRdb names TRBD1, which stays unverified in the absence of DNA. This CDR3 has 16 residues. CDR1 is LGHNA, CDR2 YSLEER, per germline. CDR3 protein: CASSQDSKGAANVLTF.

V is TRBV12-3 or TRBV12-4 and J is TRBJ1-2; no DNA is available, so the TRBD1 call from TCRdb remains unchecked. The CDR3 has 14 amino acids. The CDR3 reads CASSPGHHVYGYTF.

The rearrangement links TRBV20-1 to TRBJ2-1; TCRdb picks TRBD2, but there is no DNA to check that call. Germline loops: CDR1 DFQATT, CDR2 SNEGSKA (reference sequence). The CDR3 length is 15 residues. The CDR3 protein is CSANEAGTSYNEQFF.